This passage covers 17 T cell receptor beta chains from one sample sequenced in a study of T-cell memory formation after mild COVID-19. TCRdb processed the 5' RACE reads anew with MiXCR; each CDR3 protein has one entry. The sample consists of hundreds of thousands of distinct CDR3 sequences, 18% of them appearing once. The sequenced material came from PBMCs or a T cell subset sorted from them (not recorded which). These receptors were taken from a man aged 18 to 35 who had mild COVID-19 (a few samples of this study predate the infection). Cell type and time point are not known.

This clonotype was detected a few times. The gene calls are TRBV19 and TRBJ1-1; D may be TRBD1 (5 bases). This CDR3 spans 12 amino acids. Trimming took 5 bases from V and 7 from J, leaving 11 bases between them. CDR1 LNHDA and CDR2 SQIVND come from the germline V gene (reference sequence). The CDR3 region is CASSPRGGEAFF. DNA of the CDR3: TGTGCCAGTAGTCCCCGGGGGGGTGAAGCTTTCTTT.

V is TRBV7-3 and J is TRBJ2-3; D may be TRBD1 or TRBD2 (5 bases each). CDR3 length: 17 amino acids. Trimming removed 1 base at V and 0 bases at J, with 14 bases between. In germline, CDR1 is SGHTA, CDR2 FQGTGA. CDR3 sequence reads: CASSLSWDGTSTDTQYF. The CDR3 DNA reads TGTGCCAGCAGCTTAAGCTGGGACGGTACTAGCACAGATACGCAGTATTTT.

This chain joins TRBV7-3 and TRBJ2-3; 8 nucleotides agree with TRBD1. Germline V lookup: CDR1 SGHTA, CDR2 FQGTGA. V lost 8 bases and J lost 0; bases outside the gene matches: 4. CDR3 size: 14 residues. In DNA form, the CDR3 reads TGTGCCAGCGGACAGGGTTATAGCACAGATACGCAGTATTTT. This codes for CASGQGYSTDTQYF.

The rearrangement links TRBV20-1 to TRBJ1-1; D might be TRBD1 (5 bases). Trimming shortened V by 0 bases and J by 3 bases, and 8 bases separated the two germline ends. In germline, CDR1 is DFQATT, CDR2 SNEGSKA (reference sequence). This CDR3 is 13 amino acids long. Here the CDR3 DNA reads TGCAGTGCTAGAGAGGGAGGGGACACTGAAGCTTTCTTT. Translating it yields CSAREGGDTEAFF.

The gene calls are TRBV27 and TRBJ2-7; maybe TRBD1 (6 bases). Germline V lookup: CDR1 MNHEY, CDR2 SMNVEV (reference sequence). The germline V and J ends were trimmed by 4 bases and 0 bases, with 10 bases remaining between them. There are 14 residues in the CDR3. The CDR3 loop is CASSWAGDSYEQYF. CDR3 nucleotides: TGTGCCAGCAGTTGGGCAGGGGACTCCTACGAGCAGTACTTC.

A few counts support this clonotype. The chain has TRBV7-2 and TRBJ1-6; D is unresolved. Trimming removed 8 bases from V and 0 bases from J, with 8 bases in between. This CDR3 spans 14 amino acids. CDR1 is SGHTA and CDR2 is FQGNSA in the germline V gene. This chain's CDR3 is CASRSASYNSPLHF. In nucleotides, the CDR3 is TGTGCCAGCCGATCGGCCTCCTATAATTCACCCCTCCACTTT.

This clonotype was detected only a few times. The gene calls are TRBV9 and TRBJ2-7; D call uncertain. Germline lookup yields CDR1 SGDLS and CDR2 YYNGEE. V dropped 2 bases and J dropped 1 base, with 7 bases sitting between them. The CDR3 covers 13 residues. The CDR3 here is CASSVFRSYEQYF. CDR3 DNA sequence: TGTGCCAGCAGCGTGTTCAGGTCCTACGAGCAGTACTTC.

In its sample, this clonotype was seen a few times. The chain uses TRBV6-5 and TRBJ2-2, with a possible D match to TRBD2 (7 bases). Germline-derived CDR1 and CDR2 are MNHEY and SVGAGI. V lost 0 bases, J lost 8 bases, and 10 bases lay in between. The CDR3 is made up of 14 amino acids. The CDR3 nucleotides read TGTGCCAGCAGTTACTCAGGGAGGGGGGGGGAGCTGTTTTTT. As protein: CASSYSGRGGELFF.

In this sample, this clonotype turned up a few times. V and J are TRBV6-5 and TRBJ2-3; D remains unclear. The CDR3 contains 12 residues. Germline V gene data show CDR1 as MNHEY and CDR2 as SVGAGI. V lost 6 bases and J 0 bases, leaving 4 bases between the germline ends. The CDR3 sequence is CASRHSTDTQYF. DNA of the CDR3: TGTGCCAGCAGACACAGCACAGATACGCAGTATTTT.

This clonotype was seen once. The chain combines TRBV10-1 with TRBJ2-7; either TRBD1 or TRBD2 may supply D (6 bases each). This CDR3 contains 13 residues. V lost 2 bases, J lost 6 bases, and 11 bases lay in between. Looked up from germline, CDR1 is WNHNN and CDR2 is SYGVQD (reference sequence). The CDR3 coding sequence is TGCGCCAGCAGTGAGAGGGGGGTCGTCGAGCAGTACGTC. This sequence encodes CASSERGVVEQYV.

The chain has TRBV11-2 and TRBJ2-7; 9 bases are shared with TRBD2. J lost 2 bases, V lost 2 bases, and 7 bases had no gene match. CDR1 SGHAT and CDR2 FQNNGV come from the germline V gene. The CDR3 extends over 16 amino acids. CDR3 residues: CASSLSGAGGTYEQYF. In DNA, the CDR3 is TGTGCCAGCAGCTTATCGGGAGCGGGAGGCACCTACGAGCAGTACTTC.

The V gene is TRBV5-6, the J gene TRBJ1-5; D may be TRBD1 (5 bases). The CDR3 spans 16 residues. Germline assignment: CDR1 SGHDT and CDR2 YYEEEE. V gave up 4 bases and J gave up 5 bases, with 19 bases separating them. The CDR3 sequence: CASSPGAGGRHQPQHF. The CDR3 bases are TGTGCCAGCAGCCCCGGCGCCGGGGGAAGGCATCAGCCCCAGCATTTT.

This clonotype was seen a few times. The chain combines TRBV20-1 with TRBJ1-4; D uncertain. This CDR3 comprises 13 residues. CDR1 is DFQATT and CDR2 is SNEGSKA in the germline V gene (reference sequence). The V end was cut by 6 bases, the J end by 1 base, with 9 bases between. The CDR3 nucleotides read TGCAGTGCCCCGGGAGAAACTAATGAAAAACTGTTTTTT. It codes for CSAPGETNEKLFF.

The table lists this clonotype with a few counts. The chain employs TRBV7-9 and TRBJ1-1, with D possibly matching TRBD1 (5 bases). From germline, CDR1 is SEHNR and CDR2 FQNEAQ (reference sequence). The CDR3 sequence is 15 residues long. V lost 8 bases and J lost 0, with 16 bases in between. CDR3 residues: CASGHGAALNTEAFF. The DNA of the CDR3 is TGTGCCAGCGGACACGGGGCGGCGCTGAACACTGAAGCTTTCTTT.

This rearrangement joins TRBV24-1 to TRBJ2-3; D is uncertain. This CDR3 is built from 12 residues. V was shortened by 5 bases and J by 2 bases, with 4 bases between the two germline ends. Per germline, CDR1 KGHDR and CDR2 SFDVKD. The DNA of the CDR3 is TGTGCCACCAGTGGCACCACAGATACGCAGTATTTT. Residues: CATSGTTDTQYF.

This clonotype was seen only a few times. The V gene is TRBV7-2, the J gene TRBJ2-2, with D perhaps assigned TRBD1 or TRBD2 (5 bases each). This CDR3 has 14 amino acids. CDR1 and CDR2 from the germline V gene are SGHTA and FQGNSA. Deletions cut 5 bases from V and 8 bases from J, with 15 bases between. The CDR3 protein is CASSMSGRSGELFF. CDR3 bases: TGTGCCAGCAGCATGTCAGGGAGATCGGGGGAGCTGTTTTTT.

This clonotype was seen only a few times. The chain uses TRBV19 and TRBJ1-1, with 7 bases lining up with TRBD1. The germline CDR1 and CDR2 sequences are LNHDA and SQIVND (reference sequence). Germline trimming cut 7 bases from V and 4 bases from J; bases unmatched to any gene: 3. This CDR3 spans 12 amino acids. CDR3 protein: CASNTGATEAFF. The CDR3 DNA reads TGTGCCAGTAATACAGGGGCCACTGAAGCTTTCTTT.